Reported below is one T cell receptor beta chain. Its antigen is unidentified. Looked up from germline, CDR1 is SNHLY and CDR2 is FYNNEI. Trimming removed 3 bases at V and 1 base at J, with 6 bases between. The CDR3 contains 13 residues. Primers: 60 Vbeta forward and 13 Jbeta reverse. Assay used: immunoSEQ multiplex PCR; TCRdb lists only in-frame clones, some missing. The sample records around 130,000 clones, 60% to 80% being singletons. The entry originates in a study of cytomegalovirus exposure and HLA in healthy donors. Study results and caveats: Most TCR sequences proved rare, with some public TCRs found in many donors.

Sequenced sample: PBMCs. The chain employs TRBV2 and TRBJ1-1; D is uncertain. The TCR originated in a man aged 45-65 years in good health and CMV-seronegative. The CDR3 here is CASSEQKNTEAFF. The CDR3 DNA is TGTGCCAGCAGTGAGCAGAAGAACACTGAAGCTTTCTTT. Full variable domain (remainder filled in from reference TRBV2 and TRBJ1-1): EPEVTQTPSHQVTQMGQEVILRCVPISNHLYFYWYRQILGQKVEFLVSFYNNEISEKSEIFDDQFSVERPDGSNFTLKIRSTKLEDSAMYFCASSEQKNTEAFFGQGTRLTVV.